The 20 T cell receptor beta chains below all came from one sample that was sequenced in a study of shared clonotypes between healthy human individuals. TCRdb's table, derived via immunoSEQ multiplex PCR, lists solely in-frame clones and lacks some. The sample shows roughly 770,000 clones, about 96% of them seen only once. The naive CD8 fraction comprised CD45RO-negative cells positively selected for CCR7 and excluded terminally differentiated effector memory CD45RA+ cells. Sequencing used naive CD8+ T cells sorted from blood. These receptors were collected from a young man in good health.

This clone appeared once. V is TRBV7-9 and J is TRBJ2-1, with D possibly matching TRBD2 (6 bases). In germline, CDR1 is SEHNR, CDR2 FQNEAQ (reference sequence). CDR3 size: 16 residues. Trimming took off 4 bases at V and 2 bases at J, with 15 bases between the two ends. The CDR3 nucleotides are TGTGCCAGCAGCTCCCTTGGCGGGAACACCTACAATGAGCAGTTCTTC. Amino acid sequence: CASSSLGGNTYNEQFF.

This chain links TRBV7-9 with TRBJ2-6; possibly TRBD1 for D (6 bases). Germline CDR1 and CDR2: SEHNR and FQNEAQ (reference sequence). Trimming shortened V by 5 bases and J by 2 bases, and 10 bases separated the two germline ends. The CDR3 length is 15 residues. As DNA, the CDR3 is TGTGCCAGCAGCCCTCGGACAGCTGGGGCCAACGTCCTGACTTTC. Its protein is CASSPRTAGANVLTF.

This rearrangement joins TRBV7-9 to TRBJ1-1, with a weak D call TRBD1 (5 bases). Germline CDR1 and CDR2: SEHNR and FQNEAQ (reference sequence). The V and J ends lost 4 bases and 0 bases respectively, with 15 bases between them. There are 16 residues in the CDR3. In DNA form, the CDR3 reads TGTGCCAGCAGCTCCGCGTTGGGACCCATGAACACTGAAGCTTTCTTT. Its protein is CASSSALGPMNTEAFF.

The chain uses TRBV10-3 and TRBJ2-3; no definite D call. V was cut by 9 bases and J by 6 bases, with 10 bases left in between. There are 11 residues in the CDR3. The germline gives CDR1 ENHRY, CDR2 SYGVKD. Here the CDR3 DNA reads TGTGCCATGGCCGACGATGATACGCAGTATTTT. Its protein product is CAMADDDTQYF.

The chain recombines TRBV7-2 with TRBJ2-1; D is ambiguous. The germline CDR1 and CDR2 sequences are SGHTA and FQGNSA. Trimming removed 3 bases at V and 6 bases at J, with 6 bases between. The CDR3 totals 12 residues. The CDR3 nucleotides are TGTGCCAGCAGCTTTCTAGGCAATGAGCAGTTCTTC. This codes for CASSFLGNEQFF.

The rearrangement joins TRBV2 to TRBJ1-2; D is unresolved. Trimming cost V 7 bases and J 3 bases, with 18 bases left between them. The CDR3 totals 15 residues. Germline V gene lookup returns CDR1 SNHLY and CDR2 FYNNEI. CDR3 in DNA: TGTGCCAGCAAGGCGACATTCTTTTTGGACTATGGCTACACCTTC. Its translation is CASKATFFLDYGYTF.

The CDR3 here is CASSSGLAGVSYNEQFF. DNA of the CDR3: TGTGCCAGCAGTTCCGGACTAGCGGGAGTCTCCTACAATGAGCAGTTCTTC. The rearrangement uses TRBV7-9 and TRBJ2-1; 13 bases match TRBD2. Trimming at V came to 6 bases and at J to 0 bases, leaving 5 bases not matched to a gene. Per germline, CDR1 SEHNR and CDR2 FQNEAQ (reference sequence). This CDR3 comprises 17 residues. Combining the CDR3 with reference TRBV7-9 and TRBJ2-1 gives the whole variable domain DTGVSQNPRHKITKRGQNVTFRCDPISEHNRLYWYRQTLGQGPEFLTYFQNEAQLEKSRLLSDRFSAERPKGSFSTLEIQRTEQGDSAMYLCASSSGLAGVSYNEQFFGPGTRLTVL.

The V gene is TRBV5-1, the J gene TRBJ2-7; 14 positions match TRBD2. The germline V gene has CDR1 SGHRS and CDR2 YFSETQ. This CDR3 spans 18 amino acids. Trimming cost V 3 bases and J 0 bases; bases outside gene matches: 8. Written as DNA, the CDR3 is TGCGCCAGCAGCTGGACCCCGGGACTAGCGGGAGACTCCTACGAGCAGTACTTC. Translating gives CASSWTPGLAGDSYEQYF.

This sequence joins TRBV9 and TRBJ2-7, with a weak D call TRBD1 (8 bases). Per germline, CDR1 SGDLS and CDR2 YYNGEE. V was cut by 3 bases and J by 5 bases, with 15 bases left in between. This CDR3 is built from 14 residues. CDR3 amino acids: CASSASTGGDEQYF. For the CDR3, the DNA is TGTGCCAGCAGCGCTTCCACAGGGGGGGACGAGCAGTACTTC.

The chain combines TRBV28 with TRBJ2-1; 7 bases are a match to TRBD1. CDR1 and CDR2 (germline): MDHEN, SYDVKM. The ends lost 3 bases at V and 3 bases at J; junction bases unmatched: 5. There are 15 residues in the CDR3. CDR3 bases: TGTGCCAGCAGTTTCCGGGACAGTATCTACAATGAGCAGTTCTTC. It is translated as CASSFRDSIYNEQFF.

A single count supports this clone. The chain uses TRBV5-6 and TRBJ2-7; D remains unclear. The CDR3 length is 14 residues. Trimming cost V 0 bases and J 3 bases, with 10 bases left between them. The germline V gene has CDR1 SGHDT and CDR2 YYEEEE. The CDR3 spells CASSLGAGNYEQYF. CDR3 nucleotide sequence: TGTGCCAGCAGCTTGGGGGCCGGAAACTACGAGCAGTACTTC.

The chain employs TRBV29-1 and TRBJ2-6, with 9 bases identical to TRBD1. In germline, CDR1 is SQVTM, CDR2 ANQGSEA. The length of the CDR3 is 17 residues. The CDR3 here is CSALTWDRESGANVLTF. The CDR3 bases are TGCAGTGCGCTCACCTGGGACAGGGAATCTGGGGCCAACGTCCTGACTTTC. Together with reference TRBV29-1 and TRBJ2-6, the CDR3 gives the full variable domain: SAVISQKPSRDICQRGTSLTIQCQVDSQVTMMFWYRQQPGQSLTLIATANQGSEATYESGFVIDKFPISRPNLTFSTLTVSNMSPEDSSIYLCSALTWDRESGANVLTFGAGSRLTVL.

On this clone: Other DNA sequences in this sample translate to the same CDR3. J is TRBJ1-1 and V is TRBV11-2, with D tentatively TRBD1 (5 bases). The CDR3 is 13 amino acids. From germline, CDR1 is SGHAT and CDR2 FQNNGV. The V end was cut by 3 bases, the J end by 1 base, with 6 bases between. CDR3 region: CASSFGGNTEAFF. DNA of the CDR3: TGTGCCAGCAGCTTCGGGGGGAACACTGAAGCTTTCTTT.

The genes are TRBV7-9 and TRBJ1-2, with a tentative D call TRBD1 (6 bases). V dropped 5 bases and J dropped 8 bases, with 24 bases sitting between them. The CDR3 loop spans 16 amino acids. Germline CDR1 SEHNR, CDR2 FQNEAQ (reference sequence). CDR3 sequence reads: CASSNSTLGGRWGYTF. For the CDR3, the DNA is TGTGCCAGCAGCAATTCCACGCTCGGGGGGCGCTGGGGCTACACCTTC.

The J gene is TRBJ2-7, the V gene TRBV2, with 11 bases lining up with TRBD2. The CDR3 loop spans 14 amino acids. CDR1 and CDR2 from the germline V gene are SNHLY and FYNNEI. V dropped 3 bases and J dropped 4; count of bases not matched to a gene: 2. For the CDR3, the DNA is TGTGCCAGCAGTGACCGGACTAGCGGGTACGAGCAGTACTTC. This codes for CASSDRTSGYEQYF.

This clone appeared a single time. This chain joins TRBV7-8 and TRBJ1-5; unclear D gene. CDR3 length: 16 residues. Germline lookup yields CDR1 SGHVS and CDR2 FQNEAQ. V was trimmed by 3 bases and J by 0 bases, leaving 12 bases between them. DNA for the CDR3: TGTGCCAGCAGCTTGAGGACGGGATATAGCAATCAGCCCCAGCATTTT. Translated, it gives CASSLRTGYSNQPQHF.

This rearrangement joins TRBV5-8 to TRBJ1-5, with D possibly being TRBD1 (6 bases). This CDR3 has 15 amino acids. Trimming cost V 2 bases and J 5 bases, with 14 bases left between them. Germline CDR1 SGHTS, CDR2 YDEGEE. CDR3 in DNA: TGTGCCAGCAGCTTAGGGGGTAATGGGTATCAGCCCCAGCATTTT. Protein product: CASSLGGNGYQPQHF.

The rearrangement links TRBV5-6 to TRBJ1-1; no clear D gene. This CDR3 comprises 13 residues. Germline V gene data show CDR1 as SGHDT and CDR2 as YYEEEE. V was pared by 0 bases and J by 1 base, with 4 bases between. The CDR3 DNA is TGTGCCAGCAGCTTGGGTGCGAACACTGAAGCTTTCTTT. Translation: CASSLGANTEAFF.

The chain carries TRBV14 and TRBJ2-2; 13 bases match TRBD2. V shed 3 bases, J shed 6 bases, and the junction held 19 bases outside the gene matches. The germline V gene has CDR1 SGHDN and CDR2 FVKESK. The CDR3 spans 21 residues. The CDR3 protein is CASSQSGGLAGPRVVSGELFF. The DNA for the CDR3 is TGTGCCAGCAGCCAGAGTGGGGGACTAGCGGGACCACGTGTTGTCTCCGGGGAGCTGTTTTTT.

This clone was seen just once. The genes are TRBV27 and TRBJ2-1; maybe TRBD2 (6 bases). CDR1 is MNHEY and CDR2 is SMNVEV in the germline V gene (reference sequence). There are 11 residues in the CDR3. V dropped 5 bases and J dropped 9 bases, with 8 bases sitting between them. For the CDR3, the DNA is TGTGCCAGCAGTAACGGGGGTGAGCAGTTCTTC. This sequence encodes CASSNGGEQFF.